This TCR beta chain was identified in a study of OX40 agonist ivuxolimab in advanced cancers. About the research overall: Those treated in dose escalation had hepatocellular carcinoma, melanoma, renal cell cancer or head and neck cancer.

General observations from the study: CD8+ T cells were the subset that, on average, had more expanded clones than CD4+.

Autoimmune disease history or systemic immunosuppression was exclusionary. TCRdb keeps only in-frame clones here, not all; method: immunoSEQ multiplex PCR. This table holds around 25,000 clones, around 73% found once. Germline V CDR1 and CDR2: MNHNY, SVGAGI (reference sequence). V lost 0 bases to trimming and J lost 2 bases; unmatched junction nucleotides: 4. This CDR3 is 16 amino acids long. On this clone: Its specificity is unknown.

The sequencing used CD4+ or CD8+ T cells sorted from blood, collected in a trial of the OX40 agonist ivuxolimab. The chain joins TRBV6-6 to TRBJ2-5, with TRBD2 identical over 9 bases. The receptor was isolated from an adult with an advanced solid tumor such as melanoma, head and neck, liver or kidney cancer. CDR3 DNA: TGTGCCAGCAGTTACTCTAGCGGGGGAAGGCAAGAGACCCAGTACTTC. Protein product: CASSYSSGGRQETQYF.